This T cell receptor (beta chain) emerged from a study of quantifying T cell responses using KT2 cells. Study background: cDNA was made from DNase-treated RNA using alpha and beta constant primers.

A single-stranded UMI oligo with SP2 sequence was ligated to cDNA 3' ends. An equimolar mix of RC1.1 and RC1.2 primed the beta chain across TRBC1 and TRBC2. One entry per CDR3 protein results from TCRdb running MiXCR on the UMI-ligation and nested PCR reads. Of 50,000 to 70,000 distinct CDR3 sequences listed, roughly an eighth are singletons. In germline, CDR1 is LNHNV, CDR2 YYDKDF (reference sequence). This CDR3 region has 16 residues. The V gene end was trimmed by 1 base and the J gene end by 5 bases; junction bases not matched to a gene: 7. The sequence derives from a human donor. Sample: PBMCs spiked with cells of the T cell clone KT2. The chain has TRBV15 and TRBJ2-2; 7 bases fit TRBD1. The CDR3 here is CATSRVQGRWTGELFF. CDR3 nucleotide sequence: TGTGCCACCAGCAGAGTACAGGGGCGGTGGACCGGGGAGCTGTTTTTT.